This T cell receptor beta chain was captured in a study of graft-versus-host responses after intestinal transplantation. Study overall: Recipients were given multivisceral, liver-intestinal, or isolated intestinal transplants. Anti-thymocyte globulin induction was given to all recipients, followed by tacrolimus and steroids for 2 to 4 years. Study observations and caveats: GvH clones were found in recipient marrow; some appeared first in ileum or blood. Levels of circulating GvH clones at their peak were associated with early post-transplant HvG declines.

In germline, CDR1 is SEHNR, CDR2 FQNEAQ (reference sequence). Trimming cost V 5 bases and J 3 bases; bases outside gene matches: 6. The CDR3 length is 14 residues. Of note for this clone: The target antigen is unknown.

Produced via immunoSEQ multiplex PCR; TCRdb's table is partial and in-frame only. The data contain under 150,000 clones, 85% to 95% of them singletons. Here the sequenced sample was unstimulated CD8+ T cells sorted from spleen or lymph node cells, taken before intestinal transplant. The gene calls are TRBV7-9 and TRBJ2-5, with 7 bases matching TRBD1. This clonotype originated in a human donor who received an intestinal transplant. CDR3 nucleotides: TGTGCCAGCAGCCAAGAGGGACAGAAAGAGACCCAGTACTTC. Its translation: CASSQEGQKETQYF.